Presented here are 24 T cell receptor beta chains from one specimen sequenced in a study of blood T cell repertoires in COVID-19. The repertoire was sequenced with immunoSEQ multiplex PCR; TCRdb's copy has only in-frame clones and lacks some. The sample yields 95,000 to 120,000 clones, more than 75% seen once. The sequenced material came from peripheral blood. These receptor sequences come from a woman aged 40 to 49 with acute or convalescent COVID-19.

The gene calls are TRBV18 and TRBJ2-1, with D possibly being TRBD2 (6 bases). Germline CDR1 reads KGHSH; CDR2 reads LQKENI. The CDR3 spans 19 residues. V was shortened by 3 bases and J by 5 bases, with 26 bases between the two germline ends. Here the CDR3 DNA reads TGTGCCAGCTCACCGGTTTCCCTTGGAGGGGCCATTTCCCACAATGAGCAGTTCTTC. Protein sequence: CASSPVSLGGAISHNEQFF.

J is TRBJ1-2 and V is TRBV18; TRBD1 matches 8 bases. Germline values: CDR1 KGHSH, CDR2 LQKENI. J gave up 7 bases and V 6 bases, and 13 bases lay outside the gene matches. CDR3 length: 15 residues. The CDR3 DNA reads TGTGCCAGCTCGCCAGACCATTCAGGGGGCACTGGCTACACCTTC. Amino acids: CASSPDHSGGTGYTF. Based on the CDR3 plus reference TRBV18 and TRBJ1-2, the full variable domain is NAGVMQNPRHLVRRRGQEARLRCSPMKGHSHVYWYRQLPEEGLKFMVYLQKENIIDESGMPKERFSAEFPKEGPSILRIQQVVRGDSAAYFCASSPDHSGGTGYTFGSGTRLTVV.

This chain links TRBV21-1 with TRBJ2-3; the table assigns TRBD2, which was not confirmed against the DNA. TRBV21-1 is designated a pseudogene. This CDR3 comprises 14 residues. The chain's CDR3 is CASSTKGGADTQYF. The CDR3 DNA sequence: TGTGCCAGCAGCACAAAGGGAGGGGCAGATACGCAGTATTTT.

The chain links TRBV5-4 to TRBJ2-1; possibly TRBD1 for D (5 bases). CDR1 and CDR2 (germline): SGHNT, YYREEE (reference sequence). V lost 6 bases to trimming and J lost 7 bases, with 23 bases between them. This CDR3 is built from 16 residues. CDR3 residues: CASTPAPGLTSNEQFF. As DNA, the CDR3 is TGTGCCAGCACCCCGGCCCCAGGGTTGACGTCGAATGAGCAGTTCTTC.

In DNA form, the CDR3 reads TGTGCCAGCAGCCAAGTGCGAGCTTATGGCTACACCTTC. Protein: CASSQVRAYGYTF. The V call is TRBV3-1 (or the pseudogene TRBV3-2), the J call TRBJ1-2; D call uncertain. Trimming took off 1 base at V and 5 bases at J, with 8 bases between the two ends. This CDR3 is 13 amino acids long. Germline lookup yields CDR1 LGHDT and CDR2 YNNKEL (reference sequence).

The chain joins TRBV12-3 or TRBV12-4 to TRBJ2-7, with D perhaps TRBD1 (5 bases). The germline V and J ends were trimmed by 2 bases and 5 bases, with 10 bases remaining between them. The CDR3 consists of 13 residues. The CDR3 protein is CASSLPAGNEQYF. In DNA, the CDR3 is TGTGCCAGCAGTTTACCCGCAGGGAACGAGCAGTACTTC.

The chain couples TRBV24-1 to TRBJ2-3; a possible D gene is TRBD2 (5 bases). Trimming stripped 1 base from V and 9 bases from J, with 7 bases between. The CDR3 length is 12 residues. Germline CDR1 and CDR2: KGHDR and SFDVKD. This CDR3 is CATSDFTGTQYF. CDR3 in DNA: TGTGCCACCAGTGATTTTACGGGGACGCAGTATTTT.

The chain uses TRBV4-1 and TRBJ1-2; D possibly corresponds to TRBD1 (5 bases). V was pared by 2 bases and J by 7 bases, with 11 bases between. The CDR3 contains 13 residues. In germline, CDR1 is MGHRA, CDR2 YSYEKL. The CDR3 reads CASSQRDFSGYTF. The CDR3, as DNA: TGCGCCAGCAGCCAAAGGGACTTTAGTGGCTACACCTTC.

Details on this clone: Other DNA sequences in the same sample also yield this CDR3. The CDR3 loop is CASSLTGTVGNTIYF. As DNA, the CDR3 is TGTGCCAGCAGCTTAACGGGAACGGTCGGAAACACCATATATTTT. The J gene is TRBJ1-3, the V gene TRBV7-9, with D hard to call. CDR3 length: 15 residues. Germline CDR1 SEHNR, CDR2 FQNEAQ (reference sequence). Trimming took 2 bases from V and 4 from J, leaving 12 bases between them.

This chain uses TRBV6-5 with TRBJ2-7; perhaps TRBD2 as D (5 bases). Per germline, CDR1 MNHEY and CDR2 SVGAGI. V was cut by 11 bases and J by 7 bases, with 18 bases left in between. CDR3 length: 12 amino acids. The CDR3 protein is CAAGGSFGEQYF. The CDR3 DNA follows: TGTGCCGCCGGCGGGTCCTTCGGGGAGCAGTACTTC.

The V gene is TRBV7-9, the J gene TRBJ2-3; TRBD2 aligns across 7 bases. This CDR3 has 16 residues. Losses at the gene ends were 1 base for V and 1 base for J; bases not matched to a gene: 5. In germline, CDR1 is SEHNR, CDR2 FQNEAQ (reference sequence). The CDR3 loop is CASSLESLAGTDTQYF. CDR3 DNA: TGTGCCAGCAGCTTAGAATCCCTAGCGGGCACAGATACGCAGTATTTT. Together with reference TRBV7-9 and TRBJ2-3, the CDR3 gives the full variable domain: DTGVSQNPRHKITKRGQNVTFRCDPISEHNRLYWYRQTLGQGPEFLTYFQNEAQLEKSRLLSDRFSAERPKGSFSTLEIQRTEQGDSAMYLCASSLESLAGTDTQYFGPGTRLTVL.

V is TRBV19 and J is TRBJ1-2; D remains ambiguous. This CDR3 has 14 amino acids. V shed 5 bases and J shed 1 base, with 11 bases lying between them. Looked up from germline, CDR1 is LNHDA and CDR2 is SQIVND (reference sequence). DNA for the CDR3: TGTGCCAGTAGTTACGACATCCTTAACTATGGCTACACCTTC. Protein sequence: CASSYDILNYGYTF.

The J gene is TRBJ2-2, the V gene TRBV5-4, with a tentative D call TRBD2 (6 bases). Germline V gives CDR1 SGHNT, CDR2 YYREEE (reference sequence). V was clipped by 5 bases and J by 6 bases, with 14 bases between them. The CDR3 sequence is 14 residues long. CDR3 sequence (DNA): TGTGCCAGCAGTCCTCGGGAGCCCGCCGGGGAGCTGTTTTTT. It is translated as CASSPREPAGELFF.

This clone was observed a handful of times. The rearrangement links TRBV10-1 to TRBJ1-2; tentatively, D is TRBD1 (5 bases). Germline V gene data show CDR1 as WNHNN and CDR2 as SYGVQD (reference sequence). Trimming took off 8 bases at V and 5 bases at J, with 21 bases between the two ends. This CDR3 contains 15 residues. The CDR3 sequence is CASRSRVRVEYGYTF. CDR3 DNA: TGCGCCAGCCGTTCCCGCGTCAGGGTAGAATATGGCTACACCTTC.

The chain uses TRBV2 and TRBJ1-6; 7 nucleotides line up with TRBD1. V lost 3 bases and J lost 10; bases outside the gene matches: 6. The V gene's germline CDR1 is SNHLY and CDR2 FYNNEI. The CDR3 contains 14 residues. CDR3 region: CASSDRQGPSPLHF. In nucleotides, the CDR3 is TGTGCCAGCAGTGACAGACAGGGCCCCTCACCCCTCCACTTT.

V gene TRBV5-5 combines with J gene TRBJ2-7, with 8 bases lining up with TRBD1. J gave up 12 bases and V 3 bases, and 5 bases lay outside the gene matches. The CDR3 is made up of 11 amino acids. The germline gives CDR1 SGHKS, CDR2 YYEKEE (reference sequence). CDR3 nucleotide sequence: TGTGCCAGCAGCTCGGCAGGGGGCACGTACTTC. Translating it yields CASSSAGGTYF.

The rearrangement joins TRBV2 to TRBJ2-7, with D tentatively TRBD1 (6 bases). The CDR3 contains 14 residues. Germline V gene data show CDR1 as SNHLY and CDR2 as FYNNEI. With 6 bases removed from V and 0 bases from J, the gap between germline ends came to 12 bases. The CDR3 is CASRFNRVSYEQYF. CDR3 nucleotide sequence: TGTGCCAGCAGGTTCAACAGGGTCTCCTACGAGCAGTACTTC.

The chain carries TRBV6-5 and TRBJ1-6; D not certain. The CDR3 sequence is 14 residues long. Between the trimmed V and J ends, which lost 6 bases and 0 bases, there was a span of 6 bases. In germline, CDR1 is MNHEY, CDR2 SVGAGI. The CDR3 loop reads CASRQSSYNSPLHF. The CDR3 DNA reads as TGTGCCAGCAGACAAAGCTCCTATAATTCACCCCTCCACTTT.

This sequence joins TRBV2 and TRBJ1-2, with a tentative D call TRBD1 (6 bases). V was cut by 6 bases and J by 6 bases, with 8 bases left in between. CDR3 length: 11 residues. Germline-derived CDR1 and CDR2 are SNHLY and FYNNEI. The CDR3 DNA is TGTGCCAGCAGCGCAGGGGATGGCTACACCTTC. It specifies CASSAGDGYTF.

This CDR3 is CASSQVAGSKGETQYF. The CDR3 DNA follows: TGTGCCAGCAGCCAAGTTGCAGGGTCGAAGGGAGAGACCCAGTACTTC. The genes are TRBV14 and TRBJ2-5; possible D gene TRBD1, 5 bases. Trimming stripped 1 base from V and 4 bases from J, with 16 bases between. The CDR3 runs 16 residues. Germline loops: CDR1 SGHDN, CDR2 FVKESK.

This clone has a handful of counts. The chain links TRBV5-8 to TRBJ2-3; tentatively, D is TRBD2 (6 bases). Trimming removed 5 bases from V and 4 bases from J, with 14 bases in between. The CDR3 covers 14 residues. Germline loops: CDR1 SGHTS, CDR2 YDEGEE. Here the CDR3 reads CASRLGGSADTQYF. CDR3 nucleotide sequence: TGTGCCAGCAGACTCGGGGGAAGTGCAGATACGCAGTATTTT.

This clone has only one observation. Here the CDR3 reads CASSLDRADQPQHF. The DNA for the CDR3 is TGTGCCAGCAGCCTGGACAGGGCTGATCAGCCCCAGCATTTT. V gene TRBV7-9 combines with J gene TRBJ1-5; TRBD1 matches 8 bases. The germline gives CDR1 SEHNR, CDR2 FQNEAQ (reference sequence). The CDR3 runs 14 residues. V was pared by 5 bases and J by 5 bases, with 5 bases of the junction left unmatched.

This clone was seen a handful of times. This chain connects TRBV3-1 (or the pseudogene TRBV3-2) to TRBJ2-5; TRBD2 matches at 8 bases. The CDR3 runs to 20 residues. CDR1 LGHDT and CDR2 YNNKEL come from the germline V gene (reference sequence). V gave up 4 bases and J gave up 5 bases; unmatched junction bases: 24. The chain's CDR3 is CASSPQYTPTHGGGRETQYF. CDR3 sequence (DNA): TGTGCCAGCAGCCCACAATATACCCCGACCCACGGGGGGGGTCGGGAGACCCAGTACTTC.

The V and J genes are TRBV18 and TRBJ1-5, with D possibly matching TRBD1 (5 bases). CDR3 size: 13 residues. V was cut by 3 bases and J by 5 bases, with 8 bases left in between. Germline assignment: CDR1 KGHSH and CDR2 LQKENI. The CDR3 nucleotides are TGTGCCAGCTCACCGGGGCAGCATCAGCCCCAGCATTTT. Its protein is CASSPGQHQPQHF. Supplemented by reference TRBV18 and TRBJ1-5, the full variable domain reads NAGVMQNPRHLVRRRGQEARLRCSPMKGHSHVYWYRQLPEEGLKFMVYLQKENIIDESGMPKERFSAEFPKEGPSILRIQQVVRGDSAAYFCASSPGQHQPQHFGDGTRLSIL.